This is a list of T cell receptor beta chains from one sample in a study of T-cell memory formation after mild COVID-19. TCRdb used MiXCR to reprocess the 5' RACE reads, holding one entry per CDR3 protein. Of about 180,000 distinct CDR3 sequences detected, 16% appear once; the ten largest clones hold roughly 1.9%. The material sequenced was PBMCs or a T cell subset sorted from them (not recorded which). These receptors originate from an adult woman who had mild COVID-19 (a few samples of this study predate the infection). Cell type and time point are not known. The CDR3 runs from the conserved cysteine through the conserved F or W. D genes are given only for firm matches. Not every row has a clone size; where given, it reads once, few, many or a size class.

abundance: .
d_gene: .
j_gene: TRBJ2-3
v_gene: TRBV12-3/TRBV12-4
CDR3aa: CASSLRRFQSTDTQYF
CDR3nt: TGTGCCAGCAGTTTAAGACGGTTTCAAAGCACAGATACGCAGTATTTT

abundance: .
d_gene: TRBD1
j_gene: TRBJ2-3
v_gene: TRBV2
CDR3aa: CASIKFDRGRADTQYF
CDR3nt: TGTGCCAGCATTAAATTCGACAGGGGGCGCGCAGATACGCAGTATTTT

abundance: .
d_gene: TRBD2
j_gene: TRBJ2-1
v_gene: TRBV6-6
CDR3aa: CASSYPSGSYYEQFF
CDR3nt: TGTGCCAGCAGTTACCCTAGCGGGAGCTACTATGAGCAGTTCTTC

abundance: .
d_gene: .
j_gene: TRBJ1-1
v_gene: TRBV19
CDR3aa: CASSIGEVNTEAFF
CDR3nt: TGTGCCAGTAGTATTGGCGAGGTGAACACTGAAGCTTTCTTT

abundance: few
d_gene: .
j_gene: TRBJ2-7
v_gene: TRBV7-9
CDR3aa: CASSLGRVRYEQYF
CDR3nt: TGTGCCAGCAGCTTAGGCAGGGTGCGATACGAGCAGTACTTC

abundance: .
d_gene: TRBD1
j_gene: TRBJ1-4
v_gene: TRBV6-6
CDR3aa: CASSPRGRATNEKLFF
CDR3nt: TGTGCCAGCAGTCCCAGGGGGCGAGCAACTAATGAAAAACTGTTTTTT

abundance: .
d_gene: TRBD1
j_gene: TRBJ2-1
v_gene: TRBV7-2
CDR3aa: CASSPRGQGALSSYNEQFF
CDR3nt: TGTGCCAGCAGCCCGAGGGGACAGGGGGCTCTGAGCTCCTACAATGAGCAGTTCTTC

abundance: many
d_gene: .
j_gene: TRBJ2-1
v_gene: TRBV12-3/TRBV12-4
CDR3aa: CASSLGSNEQFF
CDR3nt: TGTGCCAGCAGTTTAGGTTCGAATGAGCAGTTCTTC

abundance: few
d_gene: TRBD2
j_gene: TRBJ2-1
v_gene: TRBV20-1
CDR3aa: CSAGGLAIEQFF
CDR3nt: TGCAGTGCTGGGGGACTAGCAATTGAGCAGTTCTTC

abundance: .
d_gene: .
j_gene: TRBJ2-3
v_gene: TRBV7-8
CDR3aa: CASSLVGGTGTDTQYF
CDR3nt: TGTGCCAGCAGCTTAGTAGGAGGGACCGGCACAGATACGCAGTATTTT

abundance: .
d_gene: TRBD2
j_gene: TRBJ2-1
v_gene: TRBV6-5
CDR3aa: CASSRGPGGSYNEQFF
CDR3nt: TGTGCCAGCAGTCGTGGACCGGGAGGCTCCTACAATGAGCAGTTCTTC

abundance: .
d_gene: .
j_gene: TRBJ2-1
v_gene: TRBV28
CDR3aa: CASSSPSDRNEQFF
CDR3nt: TGTGCCAGCAGTTCCCCCTCCGACCGAAATGAGCAGTTCTTC

abundance: few
d_gene: TRBD2
j_gene: TRBJ2-5
v_gene: TRBV5-1
CDR3aa: CASSLSPGLAVQETQYF
CDR3nt: TGCGCCAGCAGCTTGTCTCCGGGACTAGCGGTTCAAGAGACCCAGTACTTC

abundance: many
d_gene: .
j_gene: TRBJ2-3
v_gene: TRBV9
CDR3aa: CASSVGTIGDTQYF
CDR3nt: TGTGCCAGCAGCGTAGGGACCATCGGGGATACGCAGTATTTT

abundance: many
d_gene: .
j_gene: TRBJ2-2
v_gene: TRBV15
CDR3aa: CATRWDTGELFF
CDR3nt: TGTGCCACCCGTTGGGACACCGGGGAGCTGTTTTTT

abundance: few
d_gene: TRBD2
j_gene: TRBJ2-5
v_gene: TRBV12-3/TRBV12-4
CDR3aa: CASSPQREPQETQYF
CDR3nt: TGTGCCAGCAGTCCTCAGCGGGAGCCCCAAGAGACCCAGTACTTC

abundance: .
d_gene: TRBD2
j_gene: TRBJ2-3
v_gene: TRBV6-5
CDR3aa: CASRELAGGYTDTQYF
CDR3nt: TGTGCCAGCAGGGAACTAGCGGGGGGCTACACAGATACGCAGTATTTT

abundance: many
d_gene: .
j_gene: TRBJ2-5
v_gene: TRBV5-1
CDR3aa: CASSLGRDRYF
CDR3nt: TGCGCCAGCAGCTTGGGGAGAGATAGGTACTTC

abundance: few
d_gene: TRBD1
j_gene: TRBJ2-1
v_gene: TRBV10-3
CDR3aa: CAIKPGQGFNEQFF
CDR3nt: TGTGCCATTAAGCCGGGACAGGGATTCAATGAGCAGTTCTTC

abundance: .
d_gene: .
j_gene: TRBJ1-1
v_gene: TRBV12-3/TRBV12-4
CDR3aa: CASSIARDSREAFF
CDR3nt: TGTGCCAGCAGTATAGCTCGGGACTCAAGGGAAGCTTTCTTT

abundance: few
d_gene: .
j_gene: TRBJ2-7
v_gene: TRBV20-1
CDR3aa: CSARDWNDEQYF
CDR3nt: TGCAGTGCTAGAGACTGGAACGACGAGCAGTACTTC

abundance: few
d_gene: .
j_gene: TRBJ2-1
v_gene: TRBV6-2/TRBV6-3
CDR3aa: CASSFETRNEQFF
CDR3nt: TGTGCCAGCAGTTTTGAAACGAGGAATGAGCAGTTCTTC

abundance: .
d_gene: .
j_gene: TRBJ1-1
v_gene: TRBV15
CDR3aa: CATSKRNTEAFF
CDR3nt: TGTGCCACCAGCAAGAGGAACACTGAAGCTTTCTTT

abundance: .
d_gene: .
j_gene: TRBJ2-5
v_gene: TRBV5-4
CDR3aa: CASSLIWRDQETQYF
CDR3nt: TGTGCCAGCAGCTTGATATGGCGGGACCAAGAGACCCAGTACTTC

abundance: few
d_gene: .
j_gene: TRBJ1-3
v_gene: TRBV6-1
CDR3aa: CASSTRRGTAPGNTIYF
CDR3nt: TGTGCCAGCAGTACCCGGCGGGGGACCGCCCCTGGAAACACCATATATTTT

abundance: few
d_gene: .
j_gene: TRBJ1-5
v_gene: TRBV7-9
CDR3aa: CASSSQGGAGSNQPQHF
CDR3nt: TGTGCCAGCAGCTCTCAAGGGGGGGCTGGTAGCAATCAGCCCCAGCATTTT

abundance: .
d_gene: TRBD1
j_gene: TRBJ1-1
v_gene: TRBV5-1
CDR3aa: CASSFYGTGLRRNTEAFF
CDR3nt: TGCGCCAGCAGCTTTTACGGGACAGGGCTTCGTAGGAACACTGAAGCTTTCTTT

abundance: few
d_gene: .
j_gene: TRBJ2-5
v_gene: TRBV18
CDR3aa: CASSPNPPGTVQETQYF
CDR3nt: TGTGCCAGCTCACCCAACCCCCCGGGGACGGTTCAAGAGACCCAGTACTTC

abundance: few
d_gene: TRBD2
j_gene: TRBJ2-1
v_gene: TRBV12-3/TRBV12-4
CDR3aa: CASRASGTYNEQFF
CDR3nt: TGTGCCAGCAGGGCTAGCGGGACATACAATGAGCAGTTCTTC

abundance: few
d_gene: TRBD2
j_gene: TRBJ2-5
v_gene: TRBV5-6
CDR3aa: CASSLGAGGPLRNF
CDR3nt: TGTGCCAGCAGCTTGGGGGCGGGGGGGCCTCTCAGGAACTTC

abundance: .
d_gene: .
j_gene: TRBJ2-1
v_gene: TRBV5-8
CDR3aa: CASSLEAPGNNEQFF
CDR3nt: TGTGCCAGCAGCTTGGAGGCCCCTGGGAACAATGAGCAGTTCTTC

abundance: .
d_gene: .
j_gene: TRBJ2-1
v_gene: TRBV10-3
CDR3aa: CAISEPTSMVNEQFF
CDR3nt: TGTGCCATCAGTGAACCGACTAGTATGGTGAATGAGCAGTTCTTC

abundance: .
d_gene: TRBD1
j_gene: TRBJ2-1
v_gene: TRBV5-1
CDR3aa: CASSSGQGEDGQFF
CDR3nt: TGCGCCAGCAGCTCCGGACAGGGGGAGGATGGGCAGTTCTTC

abundance: few
d_gene: TRBD2
j_gene: TRBJ2-3
v_gene: TRBV5-6
CDR3aa: CASSLGGRLTDTQYF
CDR3nt: TGTGCCAGCAGCTTGGGCGGGAGACTAACAGATACGCAGTATTTT

abundance: few
d_gene: .
j_gene: TRBJ2-6
v_gene: TRBV4-2
CDR3aa: CASSPAQTYSGANVLTF
CDR3nt: TGTGCCAGCAGCCCGGCACAGACCTACTCTGGGGCCAACGTCCTGACTTTC